One sample yielded the 22 T cell receptor beta chains listed below, sequenced in a study of blood T cell repertoires in COVID-19. Using immunoSEQ multiplex PCR, the repertoire was profiled, and TCRdb retains in-frame clones only, with some absent. Of over 300,000 clones listed, about 83% were seen once; the top ten hold about 1.6%. Sequencing was done on a sample of peripheral blood. These receptors all come from a woman in her fifties or sixties with acute or convalescent COVID-19.

The rearrangement joins TRBV6-6 to TRBJ1-1; D uncertain. This CDR3 contains 13 residues. Germline V gives CDR1 MNHNY, CDR2 SVGAGI (reference sequence). The V end lost 7 bases, the J end lost 3 bases, and 12 bases lay between the germline ends. CDR3 loop: CASTNGEYTEAFF. CDR3 nucleotides: TGTGCCAGCACCAACGGGGAGTACACTGAAGCTTTCTTT.

V usage is TRBV5-4 and J usage is TRBJ2-1, with D possibly TRBD1 on 5 matching bases. The CDR3 sequence is 16 residues long. Trimming left V 2 bases short and J 5 bases short, with 17 bases between. From germline, CDR1 is SGHNT and CDR2 YYREEE (reference sequence). In DNA form, the CDR3 reads TGTGCCAGCAGCTTATCAAGGGGTTCTTCCCACAATGAGCAGTTCTTC. Translated: CASSLSRGSSHNEQFF.

The chain couples TRBV9 to TRBJ2-7; 8 nucleotides align to TRBD1. This CDR3 region has 13 residues. The junction had 6 bases not matched to a gene; V was cut back by 3 bases and J by 7 bases. CDR1 SGDLS and CDR2 YYNGEE come from the germline V gene. The CDR3 DNA sequence: TGTGCCAGCAGCGGGACAGGGTCAGGGGAGCAGTACTTC. This encodes CASSGTGSGEQYF.

The gene calls are TRBV6-5 and TRBJ2-1; TRBD1 matches 10 bases. CDR1 MNHEY and CDR2 SVGAGI come from the germline V gene. The CDR3 extends over 14 amino acids. V trimming: 7 bases; J trimming: 12 bases; junction bases outside the gene matches: 12. CDR3 protein: CASTDGQGVLGQFF. The DNA of the CDR3 is TGTGCCAGCACCGACGGACAGGGGGTCCTTGGGCAGTTCTTC.

This clone was detected once. The chain joins TRBV19 to TRBJ1-1; perhaps TRBD1 as D (5 bases). CDR3 length: 17 amino acids. CDR1 is LNHDA, CDR2 SQIVND, per germline (reference sequence). The ends were cut back, 5 bases at V and 4 bases at J, with 23 bases in the middle. CDR3 loop: CASSWGVGDYLSTEAFF. CDR3 in DNA: TGTGCCAGTAGTTGGGGGGTAGGGGATTATCTGAGCACTGAAGCTTTCTTT.

This clone was observed a handful of times. The chain links TRBV5-1 to TRBJ2-6, with a possible D match to TRBD1 (5 bases). V lost 0 bases, J lost 4 bases, and 8 bases lay in between. This CDR3 spans 15 amino acids. Looked up from germline, CDR1 is SGHRS and CDR2 is YFSETQ. The chain's CDR3 is CASSLVGVGANVLTF. In DNA form, the CDR3 reads TGCGCCAGCAGCTTGGTAGGGGTAGGGGCCAACGTCCTGACTTTC.

The chain recombines TRBV28 with TRBJ2-5, with 7 positions matching TRBD2. Looked up from germline, CDR1 is MDHEN and CDR2 is SYDVKM. After removal of 5 bases from V and 1 base from J, the junction contained 13 bases not matched to a gene. This CDR3 has 17 residues. The CDR3 region has the DNA TGTGCCAGCAGTCTGGGGGAGGCTAGCGGACTCCAAGAGACCCAGTACTTC. Translating gives CASSLGEASGLQETQYF.

The chain employs TRBV30 and TRBJ2-1; 9 nucleotides agree with TRBD2. CDR1 and CDR2 (germline): GTSNPN, SVGIG (reference sequence). The V and J ends lost 5 bases and 5 bases, in that order; junction bases with no gene match: 7. The CDR3 spans 14 residues. The CDR3 sequence is CAWFSGSTHNEQFF. Here the CDR3 DNA reads TGTGCCTGGTTTAGCGGGAGTACTCACAATGAGCAGTTCTTC. Based on the CDR3 plus reference TRBV30 and TRBJ2-1, the full variable domain is SQTIHQWPATLVQPVGSPLSLECTVEGTSNPNLYWYRQAAGRGLQLLFYSVGIGQISSEVPQNLSASRPQDRQFILSSKKLLLSDSGFYLCAWFSGSTHNEQFFGPGTRLTVL.

The DNA for the CDR3 is TGTGCCAGCCGGGGACAGGGGGCTCGTGGAAACACCATATATTTT. Translating gives CASRGQGARGNTIYF. The chain joins TRBV11-2 to TRBJ1-3; 12 nucleotides align to TRBD1. V lost 8 bases and J lost 3; bases outside the gene matches: 5. Germline V CDR1 and CDR2: SGHAT, FQNNGV. CDR3 size: 15 residues.

V is TRBV5-6 and J is TRBJ1-1; D is ambiguous. The CDR3 totals 13 residues. Per germline, CDR1 SGHDT and CDR2 YYEEEE. Between the trimmed V and J ends, which lost 4 bases and 1 base, there was a span of 8 bases. CDR3 sequence (DNA): TGTGCCAGCAGCAGACGGAGGAACACTGAAGCTTTCTTT. This codes for CASSRRRNTEAFF.

The chain joins TRBV27 to TRBJ1-2; TRBD1 agrees at 8 bases. V shed 5 bases, J shed 11 bases, and the junction held 10 bases outside the gene matches. CDR1 is MNHEY, CDR2 SMNVEV, per germline (reference sequence). The CDR3 consists of 13 residues. The CDR3 bases are TGTGCCAGCAGTGGGGGACAGGCCCTCGGTTACACCTTC. Its translation is CASSGGQALGYTF.

The CDR3 here is CASSLGRGALADYNEQFF. CDR3 in DNA: TGTGCCAGCAGCTTGGGTCGAGGGGCTCTAGCGGACTACAATGAGCAGTTCTTC. The chain is built from TRBV5-4 and TRBJ2-1; TRBD2 matches at 7 bases. Germline assignment: CDR1 SGHNT and CDR2 YYREEE (reference sequence). The CDR3 spans 18 residues. J lost 3 bases, V lost 0 bases, and 12 bases had no gene match.

The chain has TRBV27 and TRBJ2-5; TRBD1 matches at 7 bases. CDR1 is MNHEY, CDR2 SMNVEV, per germline (reference sequence). The CDR3 has 16 amino acids. The V and J ends lost 8 bases and 4 bases, in that order; junction bases with no gene match: 16. In DNA, the CDR3 is TGTGCCAGCTCCCTCGGTAGGGGGCGATATGGAGAGACCCAGTACTTC. Its protein product is CASSLGRGRYGETQYF.

V gene TRBV11-2 combines with J gene TRBJ1-3; 10 nucleotides match TRBD1. This CDR3 has 14 amino acids. Losses at the gene ends were 5 bases for V and 2 bases for J; bases not matched to a gene: 0. Germline V gives CDR1 SGHAT, CDR2 FQNNGV. The CDR3 spells CASSGTGAGNTIYF. DNA of the CDR3: TGTGCCAGCAGCGGGACAGGGGCTGGAAACACCATATATTTT.

This clone appeared a single time. The chain combines TRBV19 with TRBJ2-7; D might be TRBD1 (5 bases). Germline V gene sequence: CDR1 LNHDA, CDR2 SQIVND (reference sequence). Trimming cost V 1 base and J 1 base, with 8 bases left between them. The CDR3 sequence is 14 residues long. The CDR3, as DNA: TGTGCCAGTAGTATAGCGCGACAGTCCTACGAGCAGTACTTC. This translates into CASSIARQSYEQYF.

V and J are TRBV5-1 and TRBJ2-5; 12 nucleotides line up with TRBD2. From germline, CDR1 is SGHRS and CDR2 YFSETQ. There are 17 residues in the CDR3. Unmatched junction bases numbered 8, after V lost 0 bases and J lost 5 bases. CDR3 region: CASSLAVTSGSGETQYF. The CDR3 DNA follows: TGCGCCAGCAGCTTGGCCGTGACTAGCGGGAGCGGCGAGACCCAGTACTTC.

The J gene is TRBJ2-3, the V gene TRBV5-1; D unresolved. V gave up 0 bases and J gave up 3 bases, with 8 bases separating them. Germline loops: CDR1 SGHRS, CDR2 YFSETQ. The length of the CDR3 is 14 residues. The CDR3 DNA reads as TGCGCCAGCAGCTTGGGACACACAACAGATACGCAGTATTTT. Residues: CASSLGHTTDTQYF.

The V and J genes are TRBV28 and TRBJ2-1; possible D gene TRBD2, 5 bases. The CDR3 spans 13 residues. The V gene's germline CDR1 is MDHEN and CDR2 SYDVKM. Trimming cost V 10 bases and J 0 bases, with 10 bases left between them. The CDR3 loop reads CATRGSSYNEQFF. The CDR3 nucleotides read TGTGCCACCCGGGGAAGCTCCTACAATGAGCAGTTCTTC.

The rearrangement links TRBV6-5 to TRBJ1-1; tentatively, D is TRBD1 (5 bases). This CDR3 is 14 amino acids long. Trimming removed 3 bases from V and 3 bases from J, with 11 bases in between. Germline CDR1 reads MNHEY; CDR2 reads SVGAGI. DNA of the CDR3: TGTGCCAGCAGTTATTCCGGCAGGGACACTGAAGCTTTCTTT. Translating gives CASSYSGRDTEAFF.

V and J are TRBV9 and TRBJ1-6; D not certain. Looked up from germline, CDR1 is SGDLS and CDR2 is YYNGEE. The CDR3 covers 13 residues. The V end was cut by 4 bases, the J end by 10 bases, with 12 bases between. CDR3: CASSPAVVSPLHF. The DNA of the CDR3 is TGTGCCAGCAGCCCCGCGGTGGTATCACCCCTCCACTTT.

This clone was counted a single time. The J gene is TRBJ2-1, the V gene TRBV19; D might be TRBD1 (6 bases). V was cut by 6 bases and J by 6 bases, with 9 bases left in between. The CDR3 length is 12 residues. The V gene's germline CDR1 is LNHDA and CDR2 SQIVND (reference sequence). CDR3 loop: CASRDRRNEQFF. The DNA for the CDR3 is TGTGCCAGTAGGGACAGACGCAATGAGCAGTTCTTC.

The J gene is TRBJ1-6, the V gene TRBV6-5, with TRBD1 identical over 7 bases. The V and J ends lost 7 bases and 3 bases, in that order; junction bases with no gene match: 3. CDR1 is MNHEY, CDR2 SVGAGI, per germline. The CDR3 loop spans 14 amino acids. This chain's CDR3 is CASTRQGYNSPLHF. The CDR3 coding sequence is TGTGCCAGCACCCGACAGGGCTATAATTCACCCCTCCACTTT.